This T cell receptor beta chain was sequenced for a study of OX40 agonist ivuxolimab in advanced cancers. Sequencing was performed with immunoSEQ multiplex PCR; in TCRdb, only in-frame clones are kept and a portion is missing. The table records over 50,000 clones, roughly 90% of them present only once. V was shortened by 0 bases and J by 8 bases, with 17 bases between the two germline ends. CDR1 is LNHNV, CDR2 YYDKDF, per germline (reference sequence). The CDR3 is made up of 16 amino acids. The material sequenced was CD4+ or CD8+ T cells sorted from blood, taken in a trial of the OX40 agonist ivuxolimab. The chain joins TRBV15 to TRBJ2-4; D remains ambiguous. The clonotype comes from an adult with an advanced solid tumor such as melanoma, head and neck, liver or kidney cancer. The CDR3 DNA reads TGTGCCACCAGCAGAGATCTGGTCGAACTGTTGGACATTCAGTACTTC. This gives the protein CATSRDLVELLDIQYF.